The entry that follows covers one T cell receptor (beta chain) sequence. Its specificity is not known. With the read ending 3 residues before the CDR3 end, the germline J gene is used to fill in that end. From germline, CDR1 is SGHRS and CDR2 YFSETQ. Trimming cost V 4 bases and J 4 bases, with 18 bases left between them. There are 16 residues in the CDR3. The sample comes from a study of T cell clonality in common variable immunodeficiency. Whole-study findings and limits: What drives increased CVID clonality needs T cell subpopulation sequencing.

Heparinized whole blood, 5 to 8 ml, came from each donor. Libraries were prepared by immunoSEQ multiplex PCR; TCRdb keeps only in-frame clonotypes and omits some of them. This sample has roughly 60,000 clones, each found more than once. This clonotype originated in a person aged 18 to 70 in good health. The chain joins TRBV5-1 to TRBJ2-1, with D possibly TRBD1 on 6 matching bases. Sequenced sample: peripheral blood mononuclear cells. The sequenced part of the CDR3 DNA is TGCGCCAGCAGCGTCGGTGGGGGCCTGACTTACAATGAG. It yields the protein CASSVGGGLTYNE. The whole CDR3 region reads CASSVGGGLTYNEQFF.